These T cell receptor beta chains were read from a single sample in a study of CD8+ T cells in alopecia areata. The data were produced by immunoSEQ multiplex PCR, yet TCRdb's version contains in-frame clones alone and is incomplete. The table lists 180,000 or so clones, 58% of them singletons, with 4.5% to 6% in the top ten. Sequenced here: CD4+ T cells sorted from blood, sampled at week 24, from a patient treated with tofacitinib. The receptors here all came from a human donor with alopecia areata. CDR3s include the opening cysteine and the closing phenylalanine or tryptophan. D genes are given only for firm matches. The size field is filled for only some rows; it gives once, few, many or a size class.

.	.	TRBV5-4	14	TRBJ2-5	CASSSMTEQETQYF	TGTGCCAGCAGCTCTATGACGGAACAAGAGACCCAGTACTTC
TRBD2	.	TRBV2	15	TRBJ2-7	CASNIAGGPTYEQYF	TGTGCCAGCAATATAGCGGGAGGCCCTACCTACGAGCAGTACTTC
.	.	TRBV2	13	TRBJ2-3	CASNLDLRDTQYF	TGTGCCAGCAATCTTGATCTAAGAGATACGCAGTATTTT
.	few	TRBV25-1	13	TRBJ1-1	CASSEAVPTEAFF	TGTGCCAGCAGTGAAGCAGTCCCTACTGAAGCTTTCTTT
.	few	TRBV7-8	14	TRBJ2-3	CASSWAGLGDTQYF	TGTGCCAGCTCGTGGGCCGGTTTGGGAGATACGCAGTATTTT
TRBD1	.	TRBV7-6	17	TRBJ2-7	CASSQFTGTGGSYEQYF	TGTGCCAGCAGCCAATTCACCGGGACAGGGGGTTCCTACGAGCAGTACTTC
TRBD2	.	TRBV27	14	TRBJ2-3	CASKLAGGTDTQYF	TGTGCCAGCAAACTAGCGGGGGGGACAGATACGCAGTATTTT
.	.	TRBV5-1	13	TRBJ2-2	CASSFPNTGELFF	TGCGCCAGCAGCTTTCCGAACACCGGGGAGCTGTTTTTT
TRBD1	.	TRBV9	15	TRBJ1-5	CASSVTGDEGQPQHF	TGTGCCAGCAGCGTGACAGGGGACGAGGGTCAGCCCCAGCATTTT
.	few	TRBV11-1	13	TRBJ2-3	CASSLERTDTQYF	TGTGCCAGCAGCTTAGAGCGGACAGATACGCAGTATTTT
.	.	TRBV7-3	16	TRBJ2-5	CASSQQGLGGEETQYF	TGTGCCAGCAGCCAGCAAGGACTAGGGGGTGAGGAGACCCAGTACTTC
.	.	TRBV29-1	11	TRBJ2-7	CSVVFTYEQYF	TGCAGCGTTGTCTTTACCTACGAGCAGTACTTC
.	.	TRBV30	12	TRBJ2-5	CAWKGDPGTQYF	TGTGCCTGGAAGGGGGACCCGGGGACCCAGTACTTC
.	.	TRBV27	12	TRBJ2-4	CASGPLRSIQYF	TGTGCCAGCGGTCCCCTGAGGAGCATTCAGTACTTC
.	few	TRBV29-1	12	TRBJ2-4	CSVERGNNIQYF	TGCAGCGTTGAAAGGGGGAATAACATTCAGTACTTC
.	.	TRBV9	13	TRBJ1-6	CASSYGTESPLHF	TGTGCCAGCAGCTACGGGACCGAGTCTCCCCTCCACTTT
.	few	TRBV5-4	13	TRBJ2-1	CAIFSVGYNEQFF	TGTGCCATCTTTAGCGTCGGCTACAATGAGCAGTTCTTC
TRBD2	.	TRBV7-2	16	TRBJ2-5	CASSSIGRRALETQYF	TGTGCCAGCAGTAGCATCGGGAGGAGGGCTTTAGAGACCCAGTACTTC
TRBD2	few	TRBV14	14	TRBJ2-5	CASSPAGGQETQYF	TGTGCCAGCAGCCCAGCGGGGGGGCAAGAGACCCAGTACTTC
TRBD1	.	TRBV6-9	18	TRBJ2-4	CASSGQGRYCGAKNIQYF	TGTGCCAGCAGCGGACAGGGACGGTATTGTGGGGCCAAAAACATTCAGTACTTC
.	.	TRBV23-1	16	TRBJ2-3	CASSQSKAEELDTQYF	TGCGCCAGCAGTCAATCGAAGGCGGAGGAGCTAGATACGCAGTATTTT
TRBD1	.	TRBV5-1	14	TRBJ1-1	CASTPRVQGTEAFF	TGCGCCAGCACACCTAGGGTACAGGGGACTGAAGCTTTCTTT
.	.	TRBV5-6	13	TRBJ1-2	CASSFAGAAGYTF	TGTGCCAGCAGCTTCGCGGGGGCAGCGGGCTACACCTTC
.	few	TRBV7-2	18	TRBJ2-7	CASSARGGGAGGSYEQYF	TGTGCCAGCAGCGCCCGCGGAGGGGGGGCCGGAGGTTCCTACGAGCAGTACTTC
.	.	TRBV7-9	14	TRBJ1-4	CASSLSRGNEKLFF	TGTGCCAGCAGCTTATCTCGAGGGAATGAAAAACTGTTTTTT
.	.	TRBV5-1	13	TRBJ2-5	CASSLEGEETQYF	TGCGCCAGCAGCTTGGAGGGGGAAGAGACCCAGTACTTC
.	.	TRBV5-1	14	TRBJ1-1	CASSGDARNTEAFF	TGCGCCAGCAGCGGAGATGCACGGAACACTGAAGCTTTCTTT
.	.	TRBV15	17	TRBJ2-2	CATSRLPGLVNTGELFF	TGTGCCACCAGCAGGCTACCGGGACTGGTGAACACCGGGGAGCTGTTTTTT
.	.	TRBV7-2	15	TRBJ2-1	CASSLLLGSYNEQFF	TGTGCCAGCAGCTTACTTCTCGGCTCCTACAATGAGCAGTTCTTC
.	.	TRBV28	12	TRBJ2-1	CASTAWANEQFF	TGTGCCAGCACAGCATGGGCCAATGAGCAGTTCTTC
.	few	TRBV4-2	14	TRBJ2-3	CASSQGLGGDTQYF	TGTGCCAGCAGCCAAGGACTAGGGGGAGATACGCAGTATTTT
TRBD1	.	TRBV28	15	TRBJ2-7	CASSFATGVGYEQYF	TGTGCCAGCAGTTTTGCGACAGGGGTTGGTTACGAGCAGTACTTC
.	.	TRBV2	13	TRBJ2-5	CASSEGGEETQYF	TGTGCCAGCAGTGAAGGTGGGGAGGAGACCCAGTACTTC
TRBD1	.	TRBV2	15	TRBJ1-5	CASRKGTGKFQPQHF	TGTGCCAGCAGGAAAGGGACAGGGAAGTTTCAGCCCCAGCATTTT
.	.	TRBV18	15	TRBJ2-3	CASSPTAASTDTQYF	TGTGCCAGCTCACCGACAGCGGCTAGCACAGATACGCAGTATTTT
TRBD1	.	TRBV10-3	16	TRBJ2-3	CAISAPDRGREDTQYF	TGTGCCATCAGTGCCCCGGACAGGGGGCGTGAAGATACGCAGTATTTT
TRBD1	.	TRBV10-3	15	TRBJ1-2	CAISESTGGIHGYTF	TGTGCCATCAGTGAGTCGACAGGGGGGATTCATGGCTACACCTTC
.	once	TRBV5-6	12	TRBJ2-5	CARSRGEETQYF	TGTGCCAGGTCGCGAGGGGAGGAGACCCAGTACTTC
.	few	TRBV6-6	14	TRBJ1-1	CASSYAGDVTEAFF	TGTGCCAGCAGTTACGCAGGGGATGTCACTGAAGCTTTCTTT
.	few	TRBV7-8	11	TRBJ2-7	CASSRVDEQYF	TGTGCCAGCAGCAGGGTTGACGAGCAGTACTTC
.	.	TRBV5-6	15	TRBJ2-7	CASSLVPRRTYEQYF	TGTGCCAGCAGCTTGGTTCCTAGGAGGACCTACGAGCAGTACTTC
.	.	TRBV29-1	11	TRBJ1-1	CSVQAATEAFF	TGCAGCGTCCAGGCGGCCACTGAAGCTTTCTTT
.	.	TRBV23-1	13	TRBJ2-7	CASSQMKPGLRFF	TGCGCCAGCAGTCAGATGAAACCGGGACTGAGGTTCTTC
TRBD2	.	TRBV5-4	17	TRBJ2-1	CASSLGSGKSSYNEQFF	TGTGCCAGCAGCTTGGGTAGCGGGAAAAGCTCCTACAATGAGCAGTTCTTC
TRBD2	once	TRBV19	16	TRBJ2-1	CASSSLAGGRHNEQFF	TGTGCCAGTAGTAGCCTAGCGGGAGGTCGGCACAATGAGCAGTTCTTC